This TCR beta chain was obtained from a study of control samples from healthy donors and cancer patients (dated by TCRdb to the early 2020s). About this clone: The antigen it recognizes is unknown. No much larger clone is present one base from it, and per-base qualities are unavailable.

Taken from cysteine to phenylalanine, the CDR3 has 13 residues. Only CDR3 DNA remains: 39 bases, in frame from the first base. Trimming takes 4 bases from V and 8 bases from J, and the germline ends sit 9 bases apart. Taken from the germline V gene, the CDR1 and CDR2 loops are SGHAT and FQNNGV. The receptor library was made with the immunoSEQ multiplex PCR assay. Not all clones reach the TCRdb copy of this immuneACCESS table, which keeps in-frame sequences only. Checked studies attribute under half of the gap to unresolved V genes and leave the rest unexplained. The sample table contains tens of thousands of clones; only one count was recorded for around 92% of them. 5.5% to 7% of the sample belongs to the ten largest clones.

Rearrangement joined TRBV11-2 to TRBJ1-6; the D segment could be TRBD1, given 5 matching bases. This TCR was recovered from a man aged 45-65 years in good health. Sequencing input: blood. In nucleotide form, the sequence is TGTGCCAGCAGCTCCCCAGGGCATTCACCCCTCCACTTT. Translated, it gives CASSSPGHSPLHF.